Listed here is a single TCR beta chain. The antigen is unknown. Just one base apart from a much larger clone, this may be a read error. Production of TCR beta cDNA used roughly 0.55 ug total RNA together with a constant-region primer. What produced the TCR beta libraries was three nested multiplex PCR rounds using slightly modified ARM-PCR. Researchers ran the first two PCR rounds for 9 to 10 cycles each with TRBV1-TRBV30 forward primers and a C-beta reverse primer. Using its own MiXCR run on the multiplex PCR reads, TCRdb lists one record per CDR3 protein. Of 330,000 or so distinct CDR3 sequences listed, 65% are singletons. Between the trimmed V and J ends, which lost 5 bases and 0 bases, there was a span of 9 bases. From germline, CDR1 is SGHRS and CDR2 YFSETQ. This CDR3 contains 14 residues. This sample stems from a study of tumor-infiltrating lymphocytes in primary liver carcinoma. The blood RNA (from unsorted whole blood) was obtained, and germline DNA was also extracted.

The study's findings and limits: Tumor tissue displayed a significantly greater top-250-clone fraction than blood (p = 0.039). Tumor-adjacent and tumor-blood pairs showed less overlap than tumor region pairs.

The specimen was peripheral blood. This TCR was recovered from a man aged 40-49 years with primary liver carcinoma and hepatitis B virus infection. The rearrangement joins TRBV5-1 to TRBJ2-1; D remains ambiguous. As DNA, the CDR3 is TGCGCCAGCAGTCCAGAGGACTCCTACAATGAGCAGTTCTTC. Its translation: CASSPEDSYNEQFF. Combining the CDR3 with reference TRBV5-1 and TRBJ2-1 gives the whole variable domain KAGVTQTPRYLIKTRGQQVTLSCSPISGHRSVSWYQQTPGQGLQFLFEYFSETQRNKGNFPGRFSGRQFSNSRSEMNVSTLELGDSALYLCASSPEDSYNEQFFGPGTRLTVL.